This T cell receptor (beta chain) stems from a study of cytomegalovirus exposure and HLA in healthy donors. Findings and caveats of the study: As a later analysis revealed, the rate of TCR association differed by HLA locus, with DRB1 most and HLA-C fewest. Donors belonging to an Asian-associated ancestry cluster reportedly showed fewer N-insertions in productive TCRs than the approximately 680-donor mean, according to what a later analysis found. TCR sequences were mostly rare, though some public TCRs occurred in many donors.

Germline trimming cut 2 bases from V and 6 bases from J; bases unmatched to any gene: 4. This CDR3 is built from 14 residues. Per the germline V gene, CDR1 is MRHNA and CDR2 is SNTAGT. PCR amplification relied on 60 Vbeta primers (plus 13 Jbeta primers). Clones were read by immunoSEQ multiplex PCR, and TCRdb kept only the in-frame ones, dropping some. The sample yields 65,000 to 70,000 clones, about 75% seen once. Turning to this clone: Antigen: not known.

V and J are TRBV6-4 and TRBJ2-4; 7 bases agree with TRBD1. The sample comprised PBMCs. The receptor comes from a woman younger than 45 in good health and CMV-seropositive. CDR3 in DNA: TGTGCCAGCAGTGACCAGGCAGGGGGAAACATTCAGTACTTC. This encodes CASSDQAGGNIQYF.